The rows below give T cell receptor beta chains drawn from one sample of a study of cytomegalovirus exposure and HLA in healthy donors. Generated by immunoSEQ multiplex PCR, the TCRdb table keeps only in-frame clones and is missing some. Among 150,000 or so clones, around three quarters were seen once, and the ten largest hold 4%. Sequenced input: PBMCs. The receptors were gathered from a woman aged 40 to 50 in good health and CMV-seronegative. Both conserved end residues are part of each CDR3. The D gene is left open where the match is weak.

d_gene | j_gene | v_gene | CDR3aa | CDR3nt
TRBD1 | TRBJ1-3 | TRBV6-4 | CASRTDRGYGNTIYF | TGTGCCAGCAGAACAGACAGGGGTTATGGAAACACCATATATTTT
. | TRBJ1-3 | TRBV5-5 | CASSPLSGNTIYF | TGTGCCAGCAGCCCCCTGTCTGGAAACACCATATATTTT
. | TRBJ1-5 | TRBV29-1 | CSVEGGPGQPQHF | TGCAGCGTTGAAGGGGGGCCAGGTCAGCCCCAGCATTTT
TRBD1 | TRBJ2-3 | TRBV7-9 | CASSLVGGTTDTQYF | TGTGCCAGCAGCTTAGTAGGGGGCACCACAGATACGCAGTATTTT
. | TRBJ2-5 | TRBV6-6 | CASSYVQETQYF | TGTGCCAGCAGTTACGTACAAGAGACCCAGTACTTC
TRBD1 | TRBJ2-7 | TRBV19 | CASSRQGETYEQYF | TGTGCCAGTAGCCGACAGGGAGAAACCTACGAGCAGTACTTC
. | TRBJ2-7 | TRBV6-5 | CASSNPRGSYEQYF | TGTGCCAGCAGCAATCCCCGGGGGAGTTACGAGCAGTACTTC
TRBD2 | TRBJ2-7 | TRBV5-1 | CASSFWLAGGVQSYEQYF | TGCGCCAGCAGCTTCTGGCTAGCGGGGGGCGTACAGTCCTACGAGCAGTACTTC
TRBD1 | TRBJ2-3 | TRBV7-6 | CASSFRQGTDTQYF | TGTGCCAGCAGCTTTAGACAGGGAACAGATACGCAGTATTTT
. | TRBJ2-1 | TRBV9 | CASSVVAGYNEQFF | TGTGCCAGCAGCGTAGTGGCAGGGTACAATGAGCAGTTCTTC
. | TRBJ1-5 | TRBV4-1 | CASSQDQWSDQPQHF | TGCGCCAGCAGCCAAGATCAATGGTCAGATCAGCCCCAGCATTTT
TRBD1 | TRBJ2-7 | TRBV19 | CASSLNPGQVNYEQYF | TGTGCCAGTAGTCTAAACCCGGGACAGGTCAACTACGAGCAGTACTTC
. | TRBJ2-7 | TRBV6-1 | CASVDSYEQYF | TGTGCCAGCGTAGATTCCTACGAGCAGTACTTC
. | TRBJ2-5 | TRBV30 | CAWSMTGVKETQYF | TGTGCCTGGAGTATGACAGGAGTTAAAGAGACCCAGTACTTC